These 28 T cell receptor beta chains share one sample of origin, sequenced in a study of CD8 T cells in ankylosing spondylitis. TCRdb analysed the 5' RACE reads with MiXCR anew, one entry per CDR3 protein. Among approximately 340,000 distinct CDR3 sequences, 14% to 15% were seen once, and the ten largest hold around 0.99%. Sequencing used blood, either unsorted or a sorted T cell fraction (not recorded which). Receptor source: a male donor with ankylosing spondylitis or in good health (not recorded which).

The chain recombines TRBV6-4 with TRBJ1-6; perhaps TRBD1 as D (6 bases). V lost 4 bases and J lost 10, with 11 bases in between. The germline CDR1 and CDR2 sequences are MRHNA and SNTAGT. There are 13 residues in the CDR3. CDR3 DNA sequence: TGTGCCAGCAGTGTGGACAGTGAATCACCCCTCCACTTT. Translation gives CASSVDSESPLHF.

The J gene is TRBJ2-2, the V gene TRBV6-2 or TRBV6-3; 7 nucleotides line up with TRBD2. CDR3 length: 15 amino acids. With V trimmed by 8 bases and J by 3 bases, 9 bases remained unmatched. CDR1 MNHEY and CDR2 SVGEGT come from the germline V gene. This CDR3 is CASWTASGDTGELFF. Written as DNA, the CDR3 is TGTGCCAGCTGGACGGCTAGCGGTGACACCGGGGAGCTGTTTTTT.

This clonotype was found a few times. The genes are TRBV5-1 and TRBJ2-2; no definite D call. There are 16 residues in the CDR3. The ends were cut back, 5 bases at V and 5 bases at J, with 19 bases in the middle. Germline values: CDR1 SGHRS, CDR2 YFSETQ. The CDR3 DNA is TGCGCCAGCAGGTCCGACGCAGAAATGAGTACCGGGGAGCTGTTTTTT. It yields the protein CASRSDAEMSTGELFF. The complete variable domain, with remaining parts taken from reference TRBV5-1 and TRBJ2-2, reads KAGVTQTPRYLIKTRGQQVTLSCSPISGHRSVSWYQQTPGQGLQFLFEYFSETQRNKGNFPGRFSGRQFSNSRSEMNVSTLELGDSALYLCASRSDAEMSTGELFFGEGSRLTVL.

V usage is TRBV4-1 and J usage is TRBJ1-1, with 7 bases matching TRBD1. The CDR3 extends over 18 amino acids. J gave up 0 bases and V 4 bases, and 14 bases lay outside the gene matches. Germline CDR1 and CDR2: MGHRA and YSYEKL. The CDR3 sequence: CASSLHAYRTGLNTEAFF. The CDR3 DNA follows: TGCGCCAGCAGCCTCCACGCCTATCGGACAGGACTGAACACTGAAGCTTTCTTT.

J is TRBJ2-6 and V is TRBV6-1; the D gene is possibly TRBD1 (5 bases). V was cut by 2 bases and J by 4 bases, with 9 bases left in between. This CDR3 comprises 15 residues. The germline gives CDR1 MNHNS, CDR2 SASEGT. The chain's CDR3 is CASSEQGAGANVLTF. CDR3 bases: TGTGCCAGCAGTGAACAGGGTGCCGGGGCCAACGTCCTGACTTTC.

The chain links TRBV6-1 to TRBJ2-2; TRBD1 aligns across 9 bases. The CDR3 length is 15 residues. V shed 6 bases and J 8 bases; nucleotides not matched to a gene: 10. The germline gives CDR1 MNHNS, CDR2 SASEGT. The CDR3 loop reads CASSQTGGVRGELFF. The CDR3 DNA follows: TGTGCCAGCAGCCAGACAGGGGGAGTTCGAGGGGAGCTGTTTTTT.

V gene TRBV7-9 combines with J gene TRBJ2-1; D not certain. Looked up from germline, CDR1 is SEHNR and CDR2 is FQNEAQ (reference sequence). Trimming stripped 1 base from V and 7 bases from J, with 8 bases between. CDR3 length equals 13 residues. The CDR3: CASSLGYPNEQFF. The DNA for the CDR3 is TGTGCCAGCAGCTTAGGCTACCCGAATGAGCAGTTCTTC.

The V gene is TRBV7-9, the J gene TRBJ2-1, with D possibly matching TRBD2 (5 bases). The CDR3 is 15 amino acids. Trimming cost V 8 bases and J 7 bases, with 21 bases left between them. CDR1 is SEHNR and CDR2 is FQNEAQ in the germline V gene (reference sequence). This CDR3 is CASGLFWEKENEQFF. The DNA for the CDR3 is TGTGCCAGCGGGCTTTTTTGGGAGAAGGAGAATGAGCAGTTCTTC.

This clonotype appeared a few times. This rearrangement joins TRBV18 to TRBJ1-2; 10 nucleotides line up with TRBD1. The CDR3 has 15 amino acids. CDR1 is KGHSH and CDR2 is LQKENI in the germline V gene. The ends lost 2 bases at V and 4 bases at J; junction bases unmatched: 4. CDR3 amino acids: CASSPGTGERYGYTF. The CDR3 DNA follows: TGTGCCAGCTCACCAGGGACAGGGGAGCGCTATGGCTACACCTTC.

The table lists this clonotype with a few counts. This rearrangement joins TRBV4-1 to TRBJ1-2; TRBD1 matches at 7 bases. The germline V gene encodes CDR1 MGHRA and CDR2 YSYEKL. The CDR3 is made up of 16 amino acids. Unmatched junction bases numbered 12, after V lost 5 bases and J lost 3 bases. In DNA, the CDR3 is TGCGCCAGCAGCGGATTGGACGTAGGACAGGACTATGGCTACACCTTC. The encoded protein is CASSGLDVGQDYGYTF.

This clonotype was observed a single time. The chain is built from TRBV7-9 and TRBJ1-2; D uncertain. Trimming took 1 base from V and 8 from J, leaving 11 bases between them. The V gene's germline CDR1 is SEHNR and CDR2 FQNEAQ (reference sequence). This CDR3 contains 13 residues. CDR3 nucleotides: TGTGCCAGCAGCTTAGGTGGCAAACGGGGCTACACCTTC. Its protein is CASSLGGKRGYTF.

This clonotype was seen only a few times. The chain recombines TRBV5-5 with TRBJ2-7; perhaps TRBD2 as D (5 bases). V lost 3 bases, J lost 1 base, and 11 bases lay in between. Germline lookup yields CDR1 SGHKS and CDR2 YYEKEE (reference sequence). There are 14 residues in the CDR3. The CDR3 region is CASSSTTGSYEQYF. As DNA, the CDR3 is TGTGCCAGCAGCTCAACTACGGGGTCCTACGAGCAGTACTTC.

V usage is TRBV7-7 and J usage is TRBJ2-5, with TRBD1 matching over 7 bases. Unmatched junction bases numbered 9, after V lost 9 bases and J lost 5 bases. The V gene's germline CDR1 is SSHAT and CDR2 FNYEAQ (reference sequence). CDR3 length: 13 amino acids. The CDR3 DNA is TGTGCCAGGAGCGTCGACAGGGTTGAGACCCAGTACTTC. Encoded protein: CARSVDRVETQYF. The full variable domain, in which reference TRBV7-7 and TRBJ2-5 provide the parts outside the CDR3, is GAGVSQSPRYKVTKRGQDVTLRCDPISSHATLYWYQQALGQGPEFLTYFNYEAQPDKSGLPSDRFSAERPEGSISTLTIQRTEQRDSAMYRCARSVDRVETQYFGPGTRLLVL.

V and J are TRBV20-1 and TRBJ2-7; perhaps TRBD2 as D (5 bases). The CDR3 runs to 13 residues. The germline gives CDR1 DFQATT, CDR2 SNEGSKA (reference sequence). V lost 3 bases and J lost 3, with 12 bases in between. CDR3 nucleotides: TGCAGTGCTAGCTCCGGACTCCACTACGAGCAGTACTTC. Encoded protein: CSASSGLHYEQYF.

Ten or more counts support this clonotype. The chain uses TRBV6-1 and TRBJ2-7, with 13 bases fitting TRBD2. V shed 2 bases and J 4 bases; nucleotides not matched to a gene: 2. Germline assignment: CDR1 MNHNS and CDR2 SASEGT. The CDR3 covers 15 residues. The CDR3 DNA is TGTGCCAGCAGTGAAAGGACTAGCGGGAGATACGAGCAGTACTTC. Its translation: CASSERTSGRYEQYF.

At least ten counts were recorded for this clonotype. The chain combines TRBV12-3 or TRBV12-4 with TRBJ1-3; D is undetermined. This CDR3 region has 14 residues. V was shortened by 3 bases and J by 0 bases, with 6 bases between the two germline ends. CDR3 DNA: TGTGCCAGCAGTTTCGTGCGCTCTGGAAACACCATATATTTT. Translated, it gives CASSFVRSGNTIYF.

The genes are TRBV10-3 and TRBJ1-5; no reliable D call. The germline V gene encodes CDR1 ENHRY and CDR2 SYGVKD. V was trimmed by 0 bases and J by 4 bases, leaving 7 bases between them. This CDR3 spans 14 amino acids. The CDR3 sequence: CAISESGDNQPQHF. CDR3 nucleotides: TGTGCCATCAGTGAGTCCGGAGATAATCAGCCCCAGCATTTT.

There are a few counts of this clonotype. The CDR3, as DNA: TGTGCCAGCAGTCCCCGCGGGGGTTGGGAAGAGACCCAGTACTTC. The encoded protein is CASSPRGGWEETQYF. This sequence joins TRBV28 and TRBJ2-5; the match to TRBD2 covers 7 bases. CDR1 and CDR2 (germline): MDHEN, SYDVKM. The CDR3 consists of 15 residues. V lost 5 bases to trimming and J lost 3 bases; unmatched junction nucleotides: 9.

The CDR3 here is CASSYQGLRSYEQYF. The CDR3, as DNA: TGTGCCAGCAGCTATCAGGGCCTCCGAAGCTACGAGCAGTACTTC. V and J are TRBV5-6 and TRBJ2-7; tentative D call: TRBD1 (5 bases). Trimming stripped 3 bases from V and 3 bases from J, with 16 bases between. This CDR3 contains 15 residues. Looked up from germline, CDR1 is SGHDT and CDR2 is YYEEEE.

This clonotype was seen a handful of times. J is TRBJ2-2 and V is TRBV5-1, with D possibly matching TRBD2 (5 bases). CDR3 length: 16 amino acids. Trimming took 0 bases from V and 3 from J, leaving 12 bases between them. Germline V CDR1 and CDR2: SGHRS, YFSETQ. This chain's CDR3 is CASSLGARADTGELFF. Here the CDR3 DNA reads TGCGCCAGCAGCTTGGGGGCTAGAGCGGACACCGGGGAGCTGTTTTTT.

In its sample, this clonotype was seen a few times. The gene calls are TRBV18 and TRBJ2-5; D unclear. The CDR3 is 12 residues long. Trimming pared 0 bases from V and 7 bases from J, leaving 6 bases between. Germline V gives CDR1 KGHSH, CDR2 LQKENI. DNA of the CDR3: TGTGCCAGCTCACCACCGGTAGGGACCCAGTACTTC. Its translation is CASSPPVGTQYF.

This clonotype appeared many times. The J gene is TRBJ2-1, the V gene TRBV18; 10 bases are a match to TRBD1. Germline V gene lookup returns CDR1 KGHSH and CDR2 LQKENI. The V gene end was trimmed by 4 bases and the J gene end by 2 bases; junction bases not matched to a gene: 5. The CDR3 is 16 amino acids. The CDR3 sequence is CASSHKGQGTYNEQFF. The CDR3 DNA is TGTGCCAGCTCACATAAGGGACAGGGGACCTACAATGAGCAGTTCTTC.

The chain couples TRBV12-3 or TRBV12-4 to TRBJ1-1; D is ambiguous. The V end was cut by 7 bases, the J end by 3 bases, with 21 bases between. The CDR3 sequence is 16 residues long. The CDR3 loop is CASTPWSARGDTEAFF. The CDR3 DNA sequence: TGTGCCAGCACCCCATGGTCGGCTAGAGGCGACACTGAAGCTTTCTTT.

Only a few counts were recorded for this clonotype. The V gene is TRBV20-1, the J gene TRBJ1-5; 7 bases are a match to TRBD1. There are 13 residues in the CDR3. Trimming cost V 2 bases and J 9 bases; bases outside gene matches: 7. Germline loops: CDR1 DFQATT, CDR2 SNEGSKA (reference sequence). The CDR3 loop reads CSARKGGSGPQHF. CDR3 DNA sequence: TGCAGTGCTAGAAAAGGGGGCTCGGGGCCCCAGCATTTT.

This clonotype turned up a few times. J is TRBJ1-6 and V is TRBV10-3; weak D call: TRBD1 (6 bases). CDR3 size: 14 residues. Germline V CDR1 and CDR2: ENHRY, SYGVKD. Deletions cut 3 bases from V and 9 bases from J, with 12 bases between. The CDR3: CAISEQGGPSPLHF. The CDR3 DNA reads TGTGCCATCAGTGAACAGGGAGGACCTTCACCCCTCCACTTT.

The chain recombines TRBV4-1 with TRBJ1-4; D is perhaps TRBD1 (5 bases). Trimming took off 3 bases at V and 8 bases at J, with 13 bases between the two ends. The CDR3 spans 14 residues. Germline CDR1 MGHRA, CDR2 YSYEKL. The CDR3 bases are TGCGCCAGCAGCCAGCAGGGCCCGAGCGAAAAACTGTTTTTT. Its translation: CASSQQGPSEKLFF.

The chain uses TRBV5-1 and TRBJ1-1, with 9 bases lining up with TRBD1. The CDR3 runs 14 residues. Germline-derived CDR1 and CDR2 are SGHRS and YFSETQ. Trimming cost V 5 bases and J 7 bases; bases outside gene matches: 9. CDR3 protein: CASSLQGALFEAFF. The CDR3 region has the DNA TGCGCCAGCAGTTTACAGGGGGCGCTGTTTGAAGCTTTCTTT.

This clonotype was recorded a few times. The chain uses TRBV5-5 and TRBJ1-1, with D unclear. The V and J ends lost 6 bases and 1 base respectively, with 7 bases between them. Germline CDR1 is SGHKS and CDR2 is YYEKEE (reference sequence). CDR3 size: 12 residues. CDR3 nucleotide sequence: TGTGCCAGCAATCTACAGAACACTGAAGCTTTCTTT. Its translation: CASNLQNTEAFF.